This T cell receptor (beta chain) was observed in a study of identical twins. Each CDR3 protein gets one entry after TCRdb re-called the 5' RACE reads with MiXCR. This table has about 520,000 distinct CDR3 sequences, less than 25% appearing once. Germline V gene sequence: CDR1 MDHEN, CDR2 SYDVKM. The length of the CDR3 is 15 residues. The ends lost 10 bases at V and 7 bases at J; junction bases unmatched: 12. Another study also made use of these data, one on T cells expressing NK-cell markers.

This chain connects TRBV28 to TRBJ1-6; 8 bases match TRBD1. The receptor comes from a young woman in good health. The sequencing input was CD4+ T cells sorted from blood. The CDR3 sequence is CATTSRGRGNSPLHF. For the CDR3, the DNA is TGTGCCACTACTTCCAGGGGGCGAGGGAATTCACCCCTCCACTTT.